This T cell receptor (beta chain) was retrieved from a study of patients and donors after allogeneic stem cell transplantation. Each CDR3 protein gets one entry after TCRdb re-called the RT-PCR reads with MiXCR. The sample has roughly 180,000 distinct CDR3 sequences, around two fifths seen once; the top ten hold around 35%. Sequencing was carried out using blood, either unsorted or a sorted T cell fraction (not recorded which). The clonotype comes from a human donor who was either an allogeneic HSCT recipient or a stem cell or donor lymphocyte infusion donor (not recorded which). It is not recorded whose cells these are; they may come from a transplant donor.

This CDR3 is CASPQPGTGELFF. CDR3 bases: TGTGCCAGCCCCCAGCCGGGAACGGGGGAGCTGTTTTTT. This chain joins TRBV7-2 and TRBJ2-2; TRBD2 might be the D (5 bases). The CDR3 is made up of 13 amino acids. Germline loops: CDR1 SGHTA, CDR2 FQGNSA. Deletions cut 8 bases from V and 8 bases from J, with 15 bases between.